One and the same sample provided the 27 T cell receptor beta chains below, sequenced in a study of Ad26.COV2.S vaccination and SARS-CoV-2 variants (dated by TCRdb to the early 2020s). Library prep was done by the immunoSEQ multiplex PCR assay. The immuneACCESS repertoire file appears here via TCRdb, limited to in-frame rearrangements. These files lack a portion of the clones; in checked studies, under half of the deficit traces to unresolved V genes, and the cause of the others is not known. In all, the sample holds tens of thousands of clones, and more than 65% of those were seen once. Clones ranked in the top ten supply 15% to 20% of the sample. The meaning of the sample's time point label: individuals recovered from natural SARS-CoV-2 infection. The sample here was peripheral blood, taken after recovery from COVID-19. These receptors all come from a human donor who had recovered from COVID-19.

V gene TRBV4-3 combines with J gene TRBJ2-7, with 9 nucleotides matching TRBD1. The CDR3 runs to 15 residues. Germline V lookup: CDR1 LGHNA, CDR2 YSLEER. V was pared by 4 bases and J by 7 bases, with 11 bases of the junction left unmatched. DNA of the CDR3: TGCGCCAGCAGCCGGATAGGACAGGGGATGGTGGAGCAGTACTTC. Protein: CASSRIGQGMVEQYF.

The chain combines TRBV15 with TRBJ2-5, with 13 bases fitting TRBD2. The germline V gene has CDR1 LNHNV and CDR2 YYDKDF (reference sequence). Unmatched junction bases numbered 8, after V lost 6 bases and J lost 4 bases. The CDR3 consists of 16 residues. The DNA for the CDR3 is TGTGCCACCAGTCCTGGACGACTAGCGGGAGGAGAGACCCAGTACTTC. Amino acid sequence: CATSPGRLAGGETQYF.

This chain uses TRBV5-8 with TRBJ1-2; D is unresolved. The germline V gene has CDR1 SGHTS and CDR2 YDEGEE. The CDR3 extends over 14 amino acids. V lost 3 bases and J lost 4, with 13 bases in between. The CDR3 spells CASSSPFKGYGYTF. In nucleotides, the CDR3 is TGTGCCAGCAGCTCACCGTTTAAGGGCTATGGCTACACCTTC.

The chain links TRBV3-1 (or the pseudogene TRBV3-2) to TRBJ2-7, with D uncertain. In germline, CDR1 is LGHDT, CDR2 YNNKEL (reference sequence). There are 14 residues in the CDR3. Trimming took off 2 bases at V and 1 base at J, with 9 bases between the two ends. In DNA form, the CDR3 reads TGTGCCAGCAGCCAAAACTCCCGATCCTACGAGCAGTACTTC. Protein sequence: CASSQNSRSYEQYF.

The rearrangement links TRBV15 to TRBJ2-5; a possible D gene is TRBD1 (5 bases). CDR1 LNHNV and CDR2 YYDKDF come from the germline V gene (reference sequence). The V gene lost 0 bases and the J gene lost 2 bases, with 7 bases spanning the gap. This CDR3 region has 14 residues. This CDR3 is CATSRDAGQETQYF. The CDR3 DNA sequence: TGTGCCACCAGCAGAGATGCAGGGCAAGAGACCCAGTACTTC.

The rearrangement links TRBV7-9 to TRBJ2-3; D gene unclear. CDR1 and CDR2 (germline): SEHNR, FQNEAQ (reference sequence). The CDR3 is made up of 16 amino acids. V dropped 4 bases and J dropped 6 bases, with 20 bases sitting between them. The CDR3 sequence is CASSSNLGLVADTQYF. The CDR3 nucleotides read TGTGCCAGCAGCTCAAACCTTGGTCTCGTGGCGGATACGCAGTATTTT. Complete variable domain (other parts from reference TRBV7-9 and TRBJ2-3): DTGVSQNPRHKITKRGQNVTFRCDPISEHNRLYWYRQTLGQGPEFLTYFQNEAQLEKSRLLSDRFSAERPKGSFSTLEIQRTEQGDSAMYLCASSSNLGLVADTQYFGPGTRLTVL.

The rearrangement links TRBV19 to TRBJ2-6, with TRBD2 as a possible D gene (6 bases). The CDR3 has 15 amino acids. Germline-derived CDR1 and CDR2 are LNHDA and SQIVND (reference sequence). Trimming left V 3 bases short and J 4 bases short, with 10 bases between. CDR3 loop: CASSIGGAGANVLTF. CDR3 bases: TGTGCCAGTAGTATCGGAGGGGCCGGGGCCAACGTCCTGACTTTC.

CDR3 residues: CASSPRTGWGNEQFF. In DNA, the CDR3 is TGTGCCAGCAGCCCCAGGACAGGTTGGGGCAATGAGCAGTTCTTC. The genes are TRBV6-2 or TRBV6-3 and TRBJ2-1; 7 bases fit TRBD1. V was pared by 6 bases and J by 6 bases, with 11 bases of the junction left unmatched. The CDR3 is 15 residues long. Germline CDR1 MNHEY, CDR2 SVGEGT.

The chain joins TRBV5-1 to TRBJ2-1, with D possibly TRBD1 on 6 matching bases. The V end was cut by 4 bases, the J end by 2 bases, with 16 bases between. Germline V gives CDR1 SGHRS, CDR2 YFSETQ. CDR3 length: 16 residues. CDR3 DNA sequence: TGCGCCAGCAGCCCACAGGGAAGTTTTACCTACAATGAGCAGTTCTTC. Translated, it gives CASSPQGSFTYNEQFF.

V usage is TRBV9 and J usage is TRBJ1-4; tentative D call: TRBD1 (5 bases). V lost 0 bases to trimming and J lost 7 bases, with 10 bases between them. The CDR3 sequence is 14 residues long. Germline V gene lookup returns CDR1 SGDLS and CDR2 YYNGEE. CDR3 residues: CASSVGGTAEKLFF. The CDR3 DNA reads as TGTGCCAGCAGCGTAGGGGGGACTGCTGAAAAACTGTTTTTT.

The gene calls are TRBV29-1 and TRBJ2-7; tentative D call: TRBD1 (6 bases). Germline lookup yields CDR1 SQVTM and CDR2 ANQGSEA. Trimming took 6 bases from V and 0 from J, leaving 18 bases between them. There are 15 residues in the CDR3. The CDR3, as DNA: TGCAGCGTCCGGGACACCGAAAAAAGCTCCTACGAGCAGTACTTC. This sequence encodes CSVRDTEKSSYEQYF.

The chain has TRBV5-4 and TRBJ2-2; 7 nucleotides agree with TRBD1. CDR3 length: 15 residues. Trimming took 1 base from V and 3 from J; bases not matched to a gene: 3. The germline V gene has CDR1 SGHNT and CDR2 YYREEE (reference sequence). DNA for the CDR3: TGTGCCAGCAGCTTGCAAACAGGGGACACCGGGGAGCTGTTTTTT. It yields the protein CASSLQTGDTGELFF.

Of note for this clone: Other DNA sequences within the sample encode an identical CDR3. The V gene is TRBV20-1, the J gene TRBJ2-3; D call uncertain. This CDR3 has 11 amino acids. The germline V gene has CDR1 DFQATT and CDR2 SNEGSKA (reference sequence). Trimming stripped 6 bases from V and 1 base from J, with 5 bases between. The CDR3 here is CSARRTDTQYF. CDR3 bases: TGCAGTGCCCGGCGCACAGATACGCAGTATTTT.

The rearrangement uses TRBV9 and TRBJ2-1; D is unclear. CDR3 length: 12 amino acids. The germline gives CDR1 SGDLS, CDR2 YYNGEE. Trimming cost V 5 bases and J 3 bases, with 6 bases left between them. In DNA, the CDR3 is TGTGCCAGCAGTTCCTACTACAATGAGCAGTTCTTC. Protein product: CASSSYYNEQFF.

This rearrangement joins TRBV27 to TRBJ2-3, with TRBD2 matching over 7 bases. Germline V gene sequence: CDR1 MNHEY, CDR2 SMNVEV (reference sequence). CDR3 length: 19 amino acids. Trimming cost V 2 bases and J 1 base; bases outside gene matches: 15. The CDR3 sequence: CASSLKPRGLADGTDTQYF. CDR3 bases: TGTGCCAGCAGTTTAAAACCCCGCGGGCTAGCGGACGGCACAGATACGCAGTATTTT.

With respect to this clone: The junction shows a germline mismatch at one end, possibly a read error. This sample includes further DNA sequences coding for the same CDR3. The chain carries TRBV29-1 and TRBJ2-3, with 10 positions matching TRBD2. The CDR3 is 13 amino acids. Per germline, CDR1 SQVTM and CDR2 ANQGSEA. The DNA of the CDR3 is TGCAGCGAGCGGGAGGGAAGCACGGATACGCAGTATTTT. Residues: CSEREGSTDTQYF.

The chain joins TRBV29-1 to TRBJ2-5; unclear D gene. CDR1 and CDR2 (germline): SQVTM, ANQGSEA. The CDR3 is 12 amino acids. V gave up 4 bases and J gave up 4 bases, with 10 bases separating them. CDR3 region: CSVGHPGETQYF. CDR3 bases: TGCAGCGTTGGGCACCCTGGAGAGACCCAGTACTTC.

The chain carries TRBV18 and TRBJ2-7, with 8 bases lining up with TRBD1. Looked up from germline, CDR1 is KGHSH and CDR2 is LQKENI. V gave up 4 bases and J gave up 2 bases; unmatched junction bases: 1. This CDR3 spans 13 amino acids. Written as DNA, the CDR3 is TGTGCCAGCTCACAGGACAGGGCCTACGAGCAGTACTTC. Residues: CASSQDRAYEQYF.

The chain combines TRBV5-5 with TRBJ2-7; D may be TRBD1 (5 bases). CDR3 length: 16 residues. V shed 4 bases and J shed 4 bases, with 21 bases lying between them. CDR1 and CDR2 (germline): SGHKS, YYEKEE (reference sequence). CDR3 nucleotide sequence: TGTGCCAGCAGCCCAAGGGGCAGGATGGCTAGTTACGAGCAGTACTTC. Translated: CASSPRGRMASYEQYF.

The CDR3 DNA reads TGCAGCATCAGGACAGGGGGCACTGAAGCTTTCTTT. This translates into CSIRTGGTEAFF. The chain carries TRBV29-1 and TRBJ1-1, with TRBD1 identical over 10 bases. The CDR3 totals 12 residues. Germline lookup yields CDR1 SQVTM and CDR2 ANQGSEA. V lost 8 bases and J lost 4; bases outside the gene matches: 4.

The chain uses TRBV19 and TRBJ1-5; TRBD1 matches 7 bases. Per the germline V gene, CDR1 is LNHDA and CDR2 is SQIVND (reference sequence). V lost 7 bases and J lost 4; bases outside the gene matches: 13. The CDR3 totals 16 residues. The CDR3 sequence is CASTDTYRGGNQPQHF. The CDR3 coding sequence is TGTGCCAGTACCGACACCTACAGGGGAGGAAATCAGCCCCAGCATTTT.

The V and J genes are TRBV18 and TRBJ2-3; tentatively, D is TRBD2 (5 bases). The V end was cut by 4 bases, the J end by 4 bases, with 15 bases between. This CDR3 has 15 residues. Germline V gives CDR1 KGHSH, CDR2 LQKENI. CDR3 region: CASSRLGLAADTQYF. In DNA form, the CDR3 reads TGTGCCAGCTCACGTCTCGGACTCGCGGCAGATACGCAGTATTTT.

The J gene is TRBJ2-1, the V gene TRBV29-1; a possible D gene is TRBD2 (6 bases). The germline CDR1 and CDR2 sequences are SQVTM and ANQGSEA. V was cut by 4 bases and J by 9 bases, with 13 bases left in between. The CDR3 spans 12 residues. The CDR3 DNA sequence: TGCAGCGTTGGACTAGTCTCCGGTGAGCAGTTCTTC. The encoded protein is CSVGLVSGEQFF.

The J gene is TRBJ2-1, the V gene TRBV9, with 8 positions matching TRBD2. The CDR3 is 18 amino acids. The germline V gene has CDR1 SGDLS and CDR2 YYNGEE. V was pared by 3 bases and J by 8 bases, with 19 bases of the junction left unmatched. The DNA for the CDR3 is TGTGCCAGCAGCGCCCACACCCCGGGACTAGGTGGGGGCGATGAGCAGTTCTTC. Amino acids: CASSAHTPGLGGGDEQFF.

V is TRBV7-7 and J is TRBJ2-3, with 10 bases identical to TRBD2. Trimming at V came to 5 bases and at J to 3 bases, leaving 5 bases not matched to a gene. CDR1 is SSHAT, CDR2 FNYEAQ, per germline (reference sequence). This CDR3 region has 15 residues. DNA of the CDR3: TGTGCCAGCAGCCGAGCGGGAGGGTTGACAGATACGCAGTATTTT. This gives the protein CASSRAGGLTDTQYF.

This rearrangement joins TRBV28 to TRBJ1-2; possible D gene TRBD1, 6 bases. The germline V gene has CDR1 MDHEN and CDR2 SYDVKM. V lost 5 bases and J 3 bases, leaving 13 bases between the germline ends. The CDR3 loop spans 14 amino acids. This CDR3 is CASSLLKGDYGYTF. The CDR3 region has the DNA TGTGCCAGCAGTCTTCTCAAGGGGGACTATGGCTACACCTTC.

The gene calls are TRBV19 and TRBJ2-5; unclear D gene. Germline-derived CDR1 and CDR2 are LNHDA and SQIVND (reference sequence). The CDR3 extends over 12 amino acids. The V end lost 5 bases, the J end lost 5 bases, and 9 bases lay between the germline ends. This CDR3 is CASSPGTETQYF. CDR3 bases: TGTGCCAGTAGTCCAGGAACGGAGACCCAGTACTTC.